Each of the 13 T cell receptor beta chains below was sequenced from the same sample in a study of T cell responses to AZD1222 COVID-19 vaccine. The repertoire was sequenced with immunoSEQ multiplex PCR; TCRdb's copy has only in-frame clones and lacks some. The sample contains roughly 99,000 clones, around 89% of which appear only once. Sequences were derived from peripheral blood, sampled on day 0 of AZD1222 vaccination. The receptor set was obtained from an adult in good health.

The chain uses TRBV2 and TRBJ1-3, with D possibly TRBD1 on 6 matching bases. CDR3 length: 17 residues. Germline V gene sequence: CDR1 SNHLY, CDR2 FYNNEI. V shed 2 bases and J shed 2 bases, with 16 bases lying between them. CDR3 region: CASSERGTGPTGNTIYF. DNA of the CDR3: TGTGCCAGCAGTGAAAGGGGGACGGGTCCCACTGGAAACACCATATATTTT.

The chain employs TRBV7-9 and TRBJ1-3, with TRBD1 identical over 8 bases. Germline values: CDR1 SEHNR, CDR2 FQNEAQ (reference sequence). This CDR3 is built from 14 residues. J was trimmed by 0 bases and V by 5 bases; bases with no gene match: 0. CDR3 amino acids: CASSQGASGNTIYF. As DNA, the CDR3 is TGTGCCAGCAGCCAGGGGGCCTCTGGAAACACCATATATTTT.

This clone has only a few counts. The chain uses TRBV5-1 and TRBJ1-6; D is ambiguous. The CDR3 totals 14 residues. From germline, CDR1 is SGHRS and CDR2 YFSETQ. V lost 0 bases, J lost 10 bases, and 11 bases lay in between. The CDR3 DNA reads TGCGCCAGCAGCTTGGTTTGGGGTGAATCACCCCTCCACTTT. As protein: CASSLVWGESPLHF.

This clone was detected only once. This rearrangement joins TRBV7-9 to TRBJ1-2; the D is unclear. The CDR3 has 16 amino acids. V gave up 1 base and J gave up 2 bases, with 14 bases separating them. Germline-derived CDR1 and CDR2 are SEHNR and FQNEAQ (reference sequence). CDR3 DNA: TGTGCCAGCAGCTTAGTAAGCGCCAGCCGCAACTATGGCTACACCTTC. Its translation is CASSLVSASRNYGYTF.

The chain joins TRBV12-5 to TRBJ1-4; 7 nucleotides agree with TRBD1. Trimming at V came to 2 bases and at J to 8 bases, leaving 8 bases not matched to a gene. Germline lookup yields CDR1 LGHNT and CDR2 FRNRAP. The CDR3 runs 15 residues. CDR3 amino acids: CASGLTTGVAEKLFF. The CDR3 nucleotides read TGTGCTAGTGGTTTGACAACAGGGGTGGCAGAAAAACTGTTTTTT.

This clone appeared a single time. CDR3 loop: CASSLGGEVNEQFF. The DNA of the CDR3 is TGTGCCAGCAGCTTGGGGGGAGAGGTCAATGAGCAGTTCTTC. V is TRBV7-3 and J is TRBJ2-1, with D perhaps matching TRBD2 (6 bases). Germline V gives CDR1 SGHTA, CDR2 FQGTGA. The CDR3 contains 14 residues. Between the trimmed V and J ends, which lost 3 bases and 6 bases, there was a span of 12 bases.

The CDR3 here is CASSLEVAGGWETQYF. The CDR3 region has the DNA TGCGCCAGCAGCTTGGAAGTGGCAGGGGGGTGGGAGACCCAGTACTTC. The chain links TRBV5-1 to TRBJ2-5; D perhaps matches TRBD1 (7 bases). Germline V gene data show CDR1 as SGHRS and CDR2 as YFSETQ. V lost 0 bases, J lost 5 bases, and 17 bases lay in between. The length of the CDR3 is 16 residues.

V and J are TRBV6-5 and TRBJ1-6; weak D call: TRBD1 (6 bases). Germline CDR1 and CDR2: MNHEY and SVGAGI. The CDR3 spans 16 residues. Trimming removed 0 bases at V and 7 bases at J, with 13 bases between. The CDR3 loop is CASSYSGAGWNSPLHF. The CDR3 DNA reads TGTGCCAGCAGTTACTCGGGGGCCGGCTGGAATTCACCCCTCCACTTT.

The chain has TRBV3-1 (or the pseudogene TRBV3-2) and TRBJ2-7; 8 nucleotides agree with TRBD1. With V trimmed by 1 base and J by 3 bases, 5 bases remained unmatched. Germline CDR1 LGHDT, CDR2 YNNKEL (reference sequence). The CDR3 contains 15 residues. The CDR3 reads CASSQGRQGSYEQYF. The DNA for the CDR3 is TGTGCCAGCAGCCAAGGGCGACAGGGGAGCTACGAGCAGTACTTC.

This rearrangement joins TRBV18 to TRBJ1-1, with D uncertain. Between the trimmed V and J ends, which lost 4 bases and 1 base, there was a span of 7 bases. This CDR3 has 13 amino acids. From germline, CDR1 is KGHSH and CDR2 LQKENI. CDR3 region: CASSLNKNTEAFF. CDR3 in DNA: TGTGCCAGCTCACTGAACAAGAACACTGAAGCTTTCTTT. Using reference TRBV18 and TRBJ1-1 for the parts outside the CDR3, the full variable domain is NAGVMQNPRHLVRRRGQEARLRCSPMKGHSHVYWYRQLPEEGLKFMVYLQKENIIDESGMPKERFSAEFPKEGPSILRIQQVVRGDSAAYFCASSLNKNTEAFFGQGTRLTVV.

The chain combines TRBV7-2 with TRBJ2-3, with D possibly TRBD2 on 6 matching bases. V lost 0 bases, J lost 3 bases, and 16 bases lay in between. The CDR3 extends over 17 amino acids. CDR1 and CDR2 (germline): SGHTA, FQGNSA. CDR3 sequence: CASSLASAGPGTDTQYF. The CDR3 DNA is TGTGCCAGCAGCTTAGCTTCAGCGGGTCCAGGGACAGATACGCAGTATTTT.

This chain connects TRBV11-2 to TRBJ2-7, with TRBD2 identical over 8 bases. CDR3 length: 12 amino acids. CDR1 SGHAT and CDR2 FQNNGV come from the germline V gene. V lost 10 bases to trimming and J lost 4 bases; unmatched junction nucleotides: 6. CDR3: CATGSGGYEQYF. The CDR3 coding sequence is TGTGCCACCGGATCGGGGGGGTACGAGCAGTACTTC.

The rearrangement links TRBV11-2 to TRBJ2-7; D unresolved. V was clipped by 5 bases and J by 2 bases, with 16 bases between them. Germline loops: CDR1 SGHAT, CDR2 FQNNGV. The CDR3 covers 15 residues. CDR3 in amino acids: CASSPRGNPTYEQYF. The CDR3 DNA is TGTGCCAGCAGCCCCCGTGGCAATCCGACCTACGAGCAGTACTTC.